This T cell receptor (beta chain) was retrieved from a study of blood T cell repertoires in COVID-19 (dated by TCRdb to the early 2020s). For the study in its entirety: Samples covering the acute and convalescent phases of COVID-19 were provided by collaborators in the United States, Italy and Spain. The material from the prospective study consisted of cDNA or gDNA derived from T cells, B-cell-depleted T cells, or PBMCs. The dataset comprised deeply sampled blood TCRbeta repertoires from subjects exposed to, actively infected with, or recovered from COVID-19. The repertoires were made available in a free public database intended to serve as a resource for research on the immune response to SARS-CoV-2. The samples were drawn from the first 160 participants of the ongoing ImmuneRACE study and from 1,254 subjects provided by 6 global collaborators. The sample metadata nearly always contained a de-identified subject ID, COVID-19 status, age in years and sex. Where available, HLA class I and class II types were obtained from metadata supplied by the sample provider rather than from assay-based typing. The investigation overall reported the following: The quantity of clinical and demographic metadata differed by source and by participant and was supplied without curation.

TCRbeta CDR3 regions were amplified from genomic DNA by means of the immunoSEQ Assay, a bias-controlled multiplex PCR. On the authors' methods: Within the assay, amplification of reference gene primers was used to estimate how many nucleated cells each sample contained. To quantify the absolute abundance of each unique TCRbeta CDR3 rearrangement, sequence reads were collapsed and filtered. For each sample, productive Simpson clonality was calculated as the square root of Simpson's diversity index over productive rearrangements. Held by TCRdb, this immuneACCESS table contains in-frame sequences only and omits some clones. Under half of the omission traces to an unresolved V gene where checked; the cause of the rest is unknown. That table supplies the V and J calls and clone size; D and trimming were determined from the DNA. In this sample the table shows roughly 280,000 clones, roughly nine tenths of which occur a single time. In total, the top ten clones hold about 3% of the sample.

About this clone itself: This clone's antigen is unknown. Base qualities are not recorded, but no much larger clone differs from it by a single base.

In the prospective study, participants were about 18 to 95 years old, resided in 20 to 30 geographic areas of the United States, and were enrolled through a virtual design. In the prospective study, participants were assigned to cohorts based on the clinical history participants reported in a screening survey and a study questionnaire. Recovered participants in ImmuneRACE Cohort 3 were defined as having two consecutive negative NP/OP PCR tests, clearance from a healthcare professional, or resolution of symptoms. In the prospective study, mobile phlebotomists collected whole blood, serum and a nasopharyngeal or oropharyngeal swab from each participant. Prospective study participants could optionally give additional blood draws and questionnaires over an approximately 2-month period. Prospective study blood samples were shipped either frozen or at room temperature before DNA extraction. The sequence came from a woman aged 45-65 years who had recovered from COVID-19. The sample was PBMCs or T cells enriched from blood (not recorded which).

This receptor carries the CDR3 CASSQALQNSPLHF. The base sequence is TGCGCCAGCAGTCAGGCCCTACAGAATTCACCCCTCCACTTT. Recombination linked TRBV10-2 to TRBJ1-6; no D segment can be confidently identified. Via the germline V gene, CDR1 is WSHSY and CDR2 SAAADI. The junction shows trimming of 5 bases on V and 7 bases on J, plus 12 bases between the germline ends. Taken from cysteine to phenylalanine, the CDR3 has 14 residues. Only the CDR3 part of the read is kept: 42 bases, read in frame from the first base.